Listed here are 3 T cell receptor beta chains from one sample, sequenced in a study of T cells in localized non-small cell lung cancer. Method: immunoSEQ multiplex PCR; TCRdb's copy keeps in-frame clones and lacks some. Among 1,600 or so clones listed, under 40% were seen once. Sequences were derived from normal lung tissue next to the tumor, sampled before any cancer treatment. The receptors derive from a female donor at least 60 years old with stage II squamous cell lung carcinoma.

This clone was recorded a few times. The CDR3 DNA sequence: TGTGCCAGCAGCGCATCTAGCGGGGGGGCCTGGCACGAGCAGTACTTC. This sequence encodes CASSASSGGAWHEQYF. This chain uses TRBV9 with TRBJ2-7, with 12 bases identical to TRBD2. This CDR3 contains 16 residues. The germline gives CDR1 SGDLS, CDR2 YYNGEE. Trimming cost V 3 bases and J 5 bases; bases outside gene matches: 9.

V usage is TRBV30 and J usage is TRBJ1-1; D gene unclear. Germline V gives CDR1 GTSNPN, CDR2 SVGIG (reference sequence). V lost 4 bases and J lost 0, with 9 bases in between. This CDR3 contains 13 residues. Written as DNA, the CDR3 is TGTGCCTGGATCTTAGAACTGAACACTGAAGCTTTCTTT. Residues: CAWILELNTEAFF. The full variable domain, rest sourced from reference TRBV30 and TRBJ1-1, is SQTIHQWPATLVQPVGSPLSLECTVEGTSNPNLYWYRQAAGRGLQLLFYSVGIGQISSEVPQNLSASRPQDRQFILSSKKLLLSDSGFYLCAWILELNTEAFFGQGTRLTVV.

With regard to this clone: Within the sample, other DNA sequences also encode this same CDR3. The chain has TRBV18 and TRBJ2-7; the D is unclear. Germline-derived CDR1 and CDR2 are KGHSH and LQKENI. This CDR3 is built from 13 residues. Trimming removed 1 base from V and 1 base from J, with 5 bases in between. Written as DNA, the CDR3 is TGTGCCAGCTCACCACGGGAATCCTACGAGCAGTACTTC. It encodes CASSPRESYEQYF.